This record looks at one TCR beta chain sequence and its context. A sample-barcoded 5' primer and a J-beta primer mix were used in a second PCR of about 7 to 12 cycles. One entry per CDR3 protein, called by TCRdb with MiXCR from the 5' RACE reads. Of fewer than 750,000 distinct CDR3 sequences in the sample, under 55% were seen once. The data stem from a study of blood T cells in healthy people across ages. This CDR3 region has 14 residues. Germline loops: CDR1 SQVTM, CDR2 ANQGSEA. The sequenced sample was blood. This rearrangement joins TRBV29-1 to TRBJ2-1, with TRBD1 matching 7 bases. Matching the DNA end better, TRBJ2-7 makes the J call doubtful. The origin of this receptor is a man older than 75 in good health. The CDR3, as DNA: TGCAGCGGTAACAGGGGCCTCTCCTACAATGAGCAGTACTTC. It translates to CSGNRGLSYNEQYF.